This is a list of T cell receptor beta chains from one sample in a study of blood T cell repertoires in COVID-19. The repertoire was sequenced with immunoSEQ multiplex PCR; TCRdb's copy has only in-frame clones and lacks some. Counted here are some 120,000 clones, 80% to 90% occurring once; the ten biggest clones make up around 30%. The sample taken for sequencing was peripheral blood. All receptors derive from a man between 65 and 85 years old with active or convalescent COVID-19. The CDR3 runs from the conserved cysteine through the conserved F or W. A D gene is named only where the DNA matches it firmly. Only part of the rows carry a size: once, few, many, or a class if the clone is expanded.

CDR3 protein: CSVTRDNYEQYF
CDR3 DNA: TGCAGCGTTACCCGGGACAACTACGAGCAGTACTTC
clone size: once
V gene: TRBV29-1
D gene: -
J gene: TRBJ2-7

CDR3 protein: CSAERADTQYF
CDR3 DNA: TGCAGTGCTGAGAGGGCAGATACGCAGTATTTT
clone size: -
V gene: TRBV20-1
D gene: -
J gene: TRBJ2-3

CDR3 protein: CASNSFNEQFF
CDR3 DNA: TGTGCCAGCAACAGTTTCAATGAGCAGTTCTTC
clone size: -
V gene: TRBV7-9
D gene: -
J gene: TRBJ2-1

CDR3 protein: CATAPKQGSYEQYF
CDR3 DNA: TGTGCCACCGCCCCCAAACAGGGTTCCTACGAGCAGTACTTC
clone size: -
V gene: TRBV19
D gene: -
J gene: TRBJ2-7

CDR3 protein: CASSQLLEQFF
CDR3 DNA: TGTGCCAGCAGCCAACTACTTGAGCAGTTCTTC
clone size: -
V gene: TRBV3-1/TRBV3-2
D gene: -
J gene: TRBJ2-1

CDR3 protein: CASSLGGSNYGYTF
CDR3 DNA: TGTGCCAGCAGCTTGGGAGGTTCTAACTATGGCTACACCTTC
clone size: -
V gene: TRBV5-4
D gene: -
J gene: TRBJ1-2

CDR3 protein: CASTPQWGGNYGYTF
CDR3 DNA: TGTGCCAGCACCCCCCAGTGGGGGGGCAACTATGGCTACACCTTC
clone size: -
V gene: TRBV28
D gene: -
J gene: TRBJ1-2

CDR3 protein: CASSFLARNEQFF
CDR3 DNA: TGTGCCAGCAGTTTCCTAGCTCGGAATGAGCAGTTCTTC
clone size: -
V gene: TRBV12-3/TRBV12-4
D gene: -
J gene: TRBJ2-1

CDR3 protein: CATSDPRLAPYEQYF
CDR3 DNA: TGTGCCACCAGTGACCCCAGACTAGCACCCTACGAGCAGTACTTC
clone size: -
V gene: TRBV24-1
D gene: TRBD2
J gene: TRBJ2-7

CDR3 protein: CASSAGSEQFF
CDR3 DNA: TGTGCCAGCAGTGCGGGGTCGGAGCAGTTCTTC
clone size: -
V gene: TRBV12-3/TRBV12-4
D gene: -
J gene: TRBJ2-1

CDR3 protein: CASSFAGRYEAFF
CDR3 DNA: TGTGCCAGCAGCTTTGCGGGGCGATATGAAGCTTTCTTT
clone size: -
V gene: TRBV7-2
D gene: -
J gene: TRBJ1-1

CDR3 protein: CASTLGGSGNTIYF
CDR3 DNA: TGTGCCAGCACCCTGGGGGGGTCTGGAAACACCATATATTTT
clone size: -
V gene: TRBV28
D gene: -
J gene: TRBJ1-3

CDR3 protein: CASSLGRTGRSNEQFF
CDR3 DNA: TGTGCCAGCAGTTTGGGCCGGACGGGAAGGTCCAATGAGCAGTTCTTC
clone size: -
V gene: TRBV28
D gene: -
J gene: TRBJ2-1

CDR3 protein: CASSSKDSNSDQPQHF
CDR3 DNA: TGTGCCAGCAGCTCCAAGGACTCTAATTCCGATCAGCCCCAGCATTTT
clone size: -
V gene: TRBV7-6
D gene: -
J gene: TRBJ1-5

CDR3 protein: CASSFSTGGDQPQHF
CDR3 DNA: TGTGCCAGCTCATTTTCTACAGGGGGCGATCAGCCCCAGCATTTT
clone size: once
V gene: TRBV18
D gene: TRBD1
J gene: TRBJ1-5

CDR3 protein: CSVVTGQGVYGYTF
CDR3 DNA: TGCAGCGTTGTTACGGGACAGGGGGTTTATGGCTACACCTTC
clone size: -
V gene: TRBV29-1
D gene: TRBD1
J gene: TRBJ1-2

CDR3 protein: CASSAPGQGAGELFF
CDR3 DNA: TGTGCCAGCAGCGCACCGGGACAGGGGGCCGGGGAGCTGTTTTTT
clone size: -
V gene: TRBV9
D gene: TRBD1
J gene: TRBJ2-2

CDR3 protein: CAWRGASYEQYF
CDR3 DNA: TGTGCCTGGAGGGGGGCCTCCTACGAGCAGTACTTC
clone size: -
V gene: TRBV30
D gene: -
J gene: TRBJ2-7

CDR3 protein: CASSFQTSDYYEQYF
CDR3 DNA: TGTGCCAGCAGCTTCCAGACTAGCGACTACTACGAGCAGTACTTC
clone size: -
V gene: TRBV7-2
D gene: TRBD2
J gene: TRBJ2-7

CDR3 protein: CASTLGGYNEQFF
CDR3 DNA: TGTGCCAGCACCCTCGGGGGGTACAATGAGCAGTTCTTC
clone size: -
V gene: TRBV7-6
D gene: TRBD2
J gene: TRBJ2-1

CDR3 protein: CATRQGSYEQYF
CDR3 DNA: TGTGCCACAAGACAGGGCTCCTACGAGCAGTACTTC
clone size: -
V gene: TRBV21-1
D gene: -
J gene: TRBJ2-7

CDR3 protein: CATSQDRTGYGYTF
CDR3 DNA: TGTGCCACCAGCCAGGACAGGACTGGGTATGGCTACACCTTC
clone size: -
V gene: TRBV15
D gene: TRBD1
J gene: TRBJ1-2

CDR3 protein: CASSLPDLRDETQYF
CDR3 DNA: TGTGCCAGCAGCCTCCCAGACCTGCGGGACGAGACCCAGTACTTC
clone size: -
V gene: TRBV3-1/TRBV3-2
D gene: -
J gene: TRBJ2-5

CDR3 protein: CASSSIAGNTGELFF
CDR3 DNA: TGTGCCAGCAGCTCGATAGCGGGAAATACCGGGGAGCTGTTTTTT
clone size: -
V gene: TRBV7-9
D gene: TRBD2
J gene: TRBJ2-2

CDR3 protein: CASSQPQGTGELFF
CDR3 DNA: TGTGCCAGCAGCCAACCCCAGGGTACCGGGGAGCTGTTTTTT
clone size: -
V gene: TRBV3-1/TRBV3-2
D gene: -
J gene: TRBJ2-2

CDR3 protein: CASSGRVNGELFF
CDR3 DNA: TGTGCCAGCAGTGGGAGGGTTAACGGGGAGCTGTTTTTT
clone size: -
V gene: TRBV25-1
D gene: -
J gene: TRBJ2-2

CDR3 protein: CASSILRDWNQPQHF
CDR3 DNA: TGTGCCAGTAGTATTCTCAGGGATTGGAATCAGCCCCAGCATTTT
clone size: -
V gene: TRBV19
D gene: -
J gene: TRBJ1-5

CDR3 protein: CASSYPTGANTEAFF
CDR3 DNA: TGTGCCAGCAGTTACCCCACAGGGGCGAACACTGAAGCTTTCTTT
clone size: -
V gene: TRBV6-2/TRBV6-3
D gene: TRBD1
J gene: TRBJ1-1

CDR3 protein: CASSLSNGADQPQHF
CDR3 DNA: TGTGCCAGCAGCTTATCGAATGGGGCGGACCAGCCCCAGCATTTT
clone size: -
V gene: TRBV7-8
D gene: -
J gene: TRBJ1-5

CDR3 protein: CASSLTDNEQFF
CDR3 DNA: TGTGCCAGCAGTTTAACGGACAATGAGCAGTTCTTC
clone size: -
V gene: TRBV12-3/TRBV12-4
D gene: -
J gene: TRBJ2-1

CDR3 protein: CASSPPGTSGRAGDNEQFF
CDR3 DNA: TGTGCCAGCAGTCCTCCCGGGACTAGCGGGAGGGCCGGCGACAATGAGCAGTTCTTC
clone size: -
V gene: TRBV6-6
D gene: TRBD2
J gene: TRBJ2-1

CDR3 protein: CASSPGAPENQPQHF
CDR3 DNA: TGTGCCAGCTCACCAGGAGCCCCTGAGAATCAGCCCCAGCATTTT
clone size: -
V gene: TRBV18
D gene: -
J gene: TRBJ1-5

CDR3 protein: CASSELGAQGRTDTQYF
CDR3 DNA: TGTGCCAGCAGTGAATTAGGGGCACAGGGGAGGACAGATACGCAGTATTTT
clone size: -
V gene: TRBV25-1
D gene: -
J gene: TRBJ2-3

CDR3 protein: CASSHLGLAGGTTLGEQYF
CDR3 DNA: TGTGCCAGCAGTCATCTGGGACTAGCGGGAGGGACAACCTTGGGGGAGCAGTACTTC
clone size: once
V gene: TRBV27
D gene: TRBD2
J gene: TRBJ2-7

CDR3 protein: CASSVDSTGELFF
CDR3 DNA: TGTGCCAGCAGCGTCGACAGCACCGGGGAGCTGTTTTTT
clone size: once
V gene: TRBV2
D gene: -
J gene: TRBJ2-2

CDR3 protein: CASSRLASGSRWETQYF
CDR3 DNA: TGTGCCAGCAGCCGTCTTGCTAGCGGGAGCCGTTGGGAGACCCAGTACTTC
clone size: -
V gene: TRBV7-8
D gene: TRBD2
J gene: TRBJ2-5

CDR3 protein: CASSESETVFDSGSGNTIYF
CDR3 DNA: TGTGCCAGCAGTGAAAGCGAGACAGTCTTTGATAGTGGCTCTGGAAACACCATATATTTT
clone size: -
V gene: TRBV6-1
D gene: -
J gene: TRBJ1-3

CDR3 protein: CASSAGTADLGGGYTF
CDR3 DNA: TGTGCCAGCAGTGCGGGGACGGCGGACTTGGGGGGAGGCTACACCTTC
clone size: -
V gene: TRBV28
D gene: -
J gene: TRBJ1-2

CDR3 protein: CASTTDGGGGYTF
CDR3 DNA: TGTGCCAGCACCACGGACGGGGGTGGAGGCTACACCTTC
clone size: -
V gene: TRBV28
D gene: -
J gene: TRBJ1-2

CDR3 protein: CASSTRDRGDKLFF
CDR3 DNA: TGTGCCAGCAGTACACGGGACAGGGGCGACAAACTGTTTTTT
clone size: -
V gene: TRBV27
D gene: TRBD1
J gene: TRBJ1-4

CDR3 protein: CSKEEGVTYNEQFF
CDR3 DNA: TGCAGCAAAGAGGAAGGGGTGACGTACAATGAGCAGTTCTTC
clone size: -
V gene: TRBV29-1
D gene: -
J gene: TRBJ2-1

CDR3 protein: CASSWGGQYSNQPQHF
CDR3 DNA: TGTGCCAGCAGCTGGGGCGGACAGTATAGCAATCAGCCCCAGCATTTT
clone size: few
V gene: TRBV28
D gene: -
J gene: TRBJ1-5

CDR3 protein: CAIRDSGSQYNEQFF
CDR3 DNA: TGTGCCATCAGAGATAGCGGGAGTCAATACAATGAGCAGTTCTTC
clone size: -
V gene: TRBV10-3
D gene: TRBD2
J gene: TRBJ2-1

CDR3 protein: CASNKQGAPYGYTF
CDR3 DNA: TGTGCCAGCAATAAACAGGGGGCACCCTATGGCTACACCTTC
clone size: -
V gene: TRBV28
D gene: TRBD1
J gene: TRBJ1-2

CDR3 protein: CASSSQGALFGYTF
CDR3 DNA: TGTGCCAGCAGTTCCCAGGGGGCCCTATTCGGCTACACCTTC
clone size: few
V gene: TRBV28
D gene: TRBD1
J gene: TRBJ1-2

CDR3 protein: CASSHRTGAPNQPQHF
CDR3 DNA: TGTGCCAGCAGCCACCGGACAGGGGCCCCCAATCAGCCCCAGCATTTT
clone size: -
V gene: TRBV5-5
D gene: TRBD1
J gene: TRBJ1-5

CDR3 protein: CASSVSVNTGELFF
CDR3 DNA: TGTGCCAGCAGTGTGAGCGTGAACACCGGGGAGCTGTTTTTT
clone size: -
V gene: TRBV6-4
D gene: -
J gene: TRBJ2-2

CDR3 protein: CASGLGQTQYF
CDR3 DNA: TGTGCTAGTGGGCTGGGGCAGACCCAGTACTTC
clone size: once
V gene: TRBV12-5
D gene: -
J gene: TRBJ2-5

CDR3 protein: CASRPGTSGYEQYF
CDR3 DNA: TGTGCCAGCAGACCAGGGACTAGCGGCTACGAGCAGTACTTC
clone size: -
V gene: TRBV6-5
D gene: TRBD2
J gene: TRBJ2-7

CDR3 protein: CASSPVDSNQPQHF
CDR3 DNA: TGTGCCAGTAGTCCGGTTGATAGCAATCAGCCCCAGCATTTT
clone size: -
V gene: TRBV19
D gene: -
J gene: TRBJ1-5

CDR3 protein: CASSLNRVDGYTF
CDR3 DNA: TGTGCCAGCAGCTTGAACAGGGTCGATGGCTACACCTTC
clone size: -
V gene: TRBV28
D gene: -
J gene: TRBJ1-2

CDR3 protein: CATSDRRLGPATDTQYF
CDR3 DNA: TGTGCCACCAGTGACCGCCGACTGGGTCCCGCCACAGATACGCAGTATTTT
clone size: -
V gene: TRBV24-1
D gene: -
J gene: TRBJ2-3

CDR3 protein: CASSLIVPSAYNEQFF
CDR3 DNA: TGTGCCAGCAGCTTAATAGTGCCTAGCGCTTACAATGAGCAGTTCTTC
clone size: -
V gene: TRBV7-9
D gene: -
J gene: TRBJ2-1

CDR3 protein: CASSLDRDMETQYF
CDR3 DNA: TGTGCCAGCTCGTTGGACCGGGACATGGAGACCCAGTACTTC
clone size: few
V gene: TRBV25-1
D gene: -
J gene: TRBJ2-5

CDR3 protein: CASTLQGGTGELFF
CDR3 DNA: TGTGCCAGCACCCTACAGGGTGGGACCGGGGAGCTGTTTTTT
clone size: -
V gene: TRBV11-2
D gene: -
J gene: TRBJ2-2

CDR3 protein: CATSLAGSSYNEQFF
CDR3 DNA: TGTGCCACCAGTTTAGCGGGGAGCTCCTACAATGAGCAGTTCTTC
clone size: -
V gene: TRBV24-1
D gene: TRBD2
J gene: TRBJ2-1

CDR3 protein: CASCITDTQYF
CDR3 DNA: TGTGCCAGCTGTATCACAGATACGCAGTATTTT
clone size: -
V gene: TRBV7-9
D gene: -
J gene: TRBJ2-3

CDR3 protein: CASSTGQGPDTQYF
CDR3 DNA: TGTGCCAGCAGTACCGGACAGGGGCCAGATACGCAGTATTTT
clone size: -
V gene: TRBV28
D gene: TRBD1
J gene: TRBJ2-3

CDR3 protein: CASSQGGEEKLFF
CDR3 DNA: TGTGCCAGCAGCCAAGGGGGAGAAGAAAAACTGTTTTTT
clone size: once
V gene: TRBV3-1/TRBV3-2
D gene: -
J gene: TRBJ1-4